These 24 T cell receptor beta chains were sequenced from one sample in a study of shared clonotypes between healthy human individuals. Method: immunoSEQ multiplex PCR; TCRdb's copy keeps in-frame clones and lacks some. The sample has some 1,900,000 clones, about 95% seen once. Naive CD8 cells, CD45RO-negative and positively selected for CCR7, excluded terminally differentiated effector memory CD45RA+ cells. Material for sequencing was naive CD8+ T cells sorted from blood. These receptors were collected from a man aged 18 to 29 in good health.

CDR3 nucleotide sequence: TGTGCCAGCAGCCCTGGGGGGACTAGCGGGGGGCACACAGATACGCAGTATTTT. It translates to CASSPGGTSGGHTDTQYF. V is TRBV11-2 and J is TRBJ2-3; 15 bases fit TRBD2. Germline CDR1 and CDR2: SGHAT and FQNNGV. The CDR3 contains 18 residues. V shed 5 bases and J 2 bases; nucleotides not matched to a gene: 8. Using reference TRBV11-2 and TRBJ2-3 for the parts outside the CDR3, the full variable domain is EAGVAQSPRYKIIEKRQSVAFWCNPISGHATLYWYQQILGQGPKLLIQFQNNGVVDDSQLPKDRFSAERLKGVDSTLKIQPAKLEDSAVYLCASSPGGTSGGHTDTQYFGPGTRLTVL.

The genes are TRBV27 and TRBJ2-7; D not certain. Per the germline V gene, CDR1 is MNHEY and CDR2 is SMNVEV (reference sequence). With 4 bases removed from V and 4 bases from J, the gap between germline ends came to 23 bases. This CDR3 spans 17 amino acids. The CDR3: CASSSPEPHGHLYEQYF. The DNA of the CDR3 is TGTGCCAGCAGTTCCCCCGAGCCCCATGGGCACCTATACGAGCAGTACTTC.

This clone was seen a single time. DNA of the CDR3: TGTGCCAGCAGTCTTTTGGGGCCGGAGACCCAGTACTTC. Encoded protein: CASSLLGPETQYF. This chain links TRBV14 with TRBJ2-5; D might be TRBD1 (5 bases). The germline CDR1 and CDR2 sequences are SGHDN and FVKESK. The CDR3 spans 13 residues. The ends were cut back, 6 bases at V and 5 bases at J, with 13 bases in the middle. Drawing the rest from reference TRBV14 and TRBJ2-5, the complete variable domain is EAGVTQFPSHSVIEKGQTVTLRCDPISGHDNLYWYRRVMGKEIKFLLHFVKESKQDESGMPNNRFLAERTGGTYSTLKVQPAELEDSGVYFCASSLLGPETQYFGPGTRLLVL.

The gene calls are TRBV18 and TRBJ2-1; D gene ambiguous. The V gene's germline CDR1 is KGHSH and CDR2 LQKENI. The CDR3 covers 17 residues. V lost 4 bases to trimming and J lost 5 bases, with 21 bases between them. The CDR3 reads CASSLRGGARRDNEQFF. Written as DNA, the CDR3 is TGTGCCAGCTCACTCCGAGGTGGAGCGCGACGAGACAATGAGCAGTTCTTC.

This clone was detected once. CDR3 DNA sequence: TGTGCCAGCAGTCCACAGGGACAGGGTAACGAGCAGTACTTC. Protein: CASSPQGQGNEQYF. The chain is built from TRBV27 and TRBJ2-7; TRBD1 aligns across 9 bases. CDR1 is MNHEY, CDR2 SMNVEV, per germline (reference sequence). After removal of 5 bases from V and 5 bases from J, the junction contained 7 bases not matched to a gene. The CDR3 runs to 14 residues.

The J gene is TRBJ2-7, the V gene TRBV27; D unclear. V lost 3 bases and J 4 bases, leaving 10 bases between the germline ends. CDR3 length equals 13 residues. In germline, CDR1 is MNHEY, CDR2 SMNVEV (reference sequence). The DNA of the CDR3 is TGTGCCAGCAGTTTTGGTGCGAATTACGAGCAGTACTTC. It translates to CASSFGANYEQYF.

For this clone: The identical CDR3 is also encoded by other nucleotide sequences in the sample. The genes are TRBV4-3 and TRBJ1-1, with D perhaps TRBD1 (5 bases). V shed 0 bases and J shed 1 base, with 6 bases lying between them. CDR3 length: 14 residues. Germline CDR1 LGHNA, CDR2 YSLEER. In DNA, the CDR3 is TGCGCCAGCAGCCAAGAGGGGGGGAACACTGAAGCTTTCTTT. Its protein is CASSQEGGNTEAFF.

In regard to this clone: The sample contains more than one DNA sequence encoding this CDR3. This chain joins TRBV2 and TRBJ2-7; D is undetermined. Trimming removed 6 bases at V and 4 bases at J, with 7 bases between. Germline values: CDR1 SNHLY, CDR2 FYNNEI. This CDR3 comprises 11 residues. For the CDR3, the DNA is TGTGCCAGCAGACAGACTTACGAGCAGTACTTC. The encoded protein is CASRQTYEQYF.

With respect to this clone: Other nucleotide sequences in the sample specify the same CDR3. The genes are TRBV5-6 and TRBJ2-7; the match to TRBD2 covers 10 bases. The CDR3 is 14 amino acids. The germline V gene has CDR1 SGHDT and CDR2 YYEEEE. V trimming: 3 bases; J trimming: 2 bases; junction bases outside the gene matches: 2. The CDR3 nucleotides read TGTGCCAGCAGCTGGACTAGCGGTGCCTACGAGCAGTACTTC. Protein: CASSWTSGAYEQYF.

On this clone itself: This CDR3 is also generated by other DNA sequences in the sample. The chain combines TRBV2 with TRBJ2-2; maybe TRBD1 (6 bases). Germline values: CDR1 SNHLY, CDR2 FYNNEI. The CDR3 is 15 amino acids. Trimming pared 4 bases from V and 0 bases from J, leaving 9 bases between. For the CDR3, the DNA is TGTGCCAGCAGTGTAAGGGGGTCGAACACCGGGGAGCTGTTTTTT. Translating it yields CASSVRGSNTGELFF.

In the case of this clone: Other DNA variants within this sample encode the same CDR3. The rearrangement joins TRBV2 to TRBJ1-1; D unresolved. V was pared by 3 bases and J by 4 bases, with 6 bases between. This CDR3 contains 12 residues. Germline loops: CDR1 SNHLY, CDR2 FYNNEI. The CDR3 region is CASSDGGTEAFF. CDR3 nucleotides: TGTGCCAGCAGTGACGGCGGCACTGAAGCTTTCTTT.

The chain links TRBV4-3 to TRBJ2-1; TRBD2 matches 9 bases. This CDR3 is built from 16 residues. V gave up 0 bases and J gave up 6 bases; unmatched junction bases: 6. Germline V gene sequence: CDR1 LGHNA, CDR2 YSLEER. The DNA of the CDR3 is TGCGCCAGCAGCCAAGACGGGCTAGCGGGATCCAATGAGCAGTTCTTC. Its translation is CASSQDGLAGSNEQFF.

This chain uses TRBV18 with TRBJ1-4; D possibly corresponds to TRBD1 (5 bases). The CDR3 has 14 residues. V lost 3 bases, J lost 5 bases, and 10 bases lay in between. Looked up from germline, CDR1 is KGHSH and CDR2 is LQKENI. The CDR3, as DNA: TGTGCCAGCTCACCTTGGGACGCAAATGAAAAACTGTTTTTT. Its protein product is CASSPWDANEKLFF.

V usage is TRBV5-6 and J usage is TRBJ1-1; the D gene is possibly TRBD1 (5 bases). This CDR3 has 14 amino acids. V was clipped by 0 bases and J by 5 bases, with 11 bases between them. Germline V gives CDR1 SGHDT, CDR2 YYEEEE. The CDR3 region is CASSLDQGGTEAFF. The CDR3 nucleotides are TGTGCCAGCAGCTTGGATCAGGGAGGAACTGAAGCTTTCTTT.

The rearrangement joins TRBV7-6 to TRBJ2-3; TRBD2 is a possible D gene (5 bases). The germline V gene encodes CDR1 SGHVS and CDR2 FNYEAQ. This CDR3 contains 18 residues. Trimming removed 0 bases from V and 1 base from J, with 17 bases in between. Here the CDR3 DNA reads TGTGCCAGCAGCTTAGCCCCCTGGGTAGAGGGAGGCACAGATACGCAGTATTTT. As protein: CASSLAPWVEGGTDTQYF.

The gene calls are TRBV30 and TRBJ1-2; D is uncertain. V was shortened by 4 bases and J by 2 bases, with 14 bases between the two germline ends. The CDR3 sequence is 14 residues long. The germline V gene has CDR1 GTSNPN and CDR2 SVGIG (reference sequence). The CDR3 reads CAWNPEILNYGYTF. The CDR3 coding sequence is TGTGCCTGGAACCCAGAGATATTGAACTATGGCTACACCTTC.

The CDR3 protein is CASSQGVLEGQPQHF. DNA of the CDR3: TGCGCCAGCAGCCAAGGGGTTTTGGAGGGTCAGCCCCAGCATTTT. J is TRBJ1-5 and V is TRBV4-1; no firm D call. The CDR3 length is 15 residues. Deletions cut 1 base from V and 6 bases from J, with 13 bases between. Germline assignment: CDR1 MGHRA and CDR2 YSYEKL.

The CDR3 nucleotides read TGTGCCACCAGCAGAGATCTAGGAGATGGGCACGAGCAGTACTTC. Translated: CATSRDLGDGHEQYF. The V and J genes are TRBV15 and TRBJ2-7; D unclear. Germline CDR1 reads LNHNV; CDR2 reads YYDKDF (reference sequence). Deletions cut 0 bases from V and 5 bases from J, with 14 bases between. The CDR3 is 15 amino acids.

This clone was seen a few times. Additional DNA sequences in this sample encode the identical CDR3. The chain carries TRBV9 and TRBJ2-7; possibly TRBD1 or TRBD2 for D (6 bases each). Trimming shortened V by 0 bases and J by 6 bases, and 7 bases separated the two germline ends. CDR1 is SGDLS, CDR2 YYNGEE, per germline. The CDR3 has 12 amino acids. The CDR3 reads CASSVEGGEQYF. The CDR3 DNA reads as TGTGCCAGCAGCGTAGAGGGGGGCGAGCAGTACTTC. Combining the CDR3 with reference TRBV9 and TRBJ2-7 gives the whole variable domain DSGVTQTPKHLITATGQRVTLRCSPRSGDLSVYWYQQSLDQGLQFLIQYYNGEERAKGNILERFSAQQFPDLHSELNLSSLELGDSALYFCASSVEGGEQYFGPGTRLTVT.

This clone was seen a handful of times. The rearrangement links TRBV6-1 to TRBJ1-2; D call uncertain. V lost 0 bases and J lost 2, with 13 bases in between. This CDR3 has 16 amino acids. The V gene's germline CDR1 is MNHNS and CDR2 SASEGT. The CDR3, as DNA: TGTGCCAGCAGTGAAGCTGGGGAAGGCAGGAACTATGGCTACACCTTC. It encodes CASSEAGEGRNYGYTF.

The chain is built from TRBV7-6 and TRBJ1-2; no clear D gene. V shed 5 bases and J shed 4 bases, with 8 bases lying between them. This CDR3 contains 12 residues. Germline CDR1 is SGHVS and CDR2 is FNYEAQ. CDR3 bases: TGTGCCAGCAGCCTGTCGGGCTATGGCTACACCTTC. Protein: CASSLSGYGYTF. Supplemented by reference TRBV7-6 and TRBJ1-2, the full variable domain reads GAGVSQSPRYKVTKRGQDVALRCDPISGHVSLYWYRQALGQGPEFLTYFNYEAQQDKSGLPNDRFSAERPEGSISTLTIQRTEQRDSAMYRCASSLSGYGYTFGSGTRLTVV.

The rearrangement uses TRBV19 and TRBJ2-1; D call uncertain. The CDR3 loop spans 15 amino acids. The germline V and J ends were trimmed by 5 bases and 3 bases, with 14 bases remaining between them. Germline V CDR1 and CDR2: LNHDA, SQIVND (reference sequence). This chain's CDR3 is CASSHRPLHYNEQFF. CDR3 coding DNA: TGTGCCAGTAGTCACCGCCCCTTGCACTACAATGAGCAGTTCTTC.

Notes on this clone: This CDR3 is also generated by other DNA sequences in the sample. This chain links TRBV6-1 with TRBJ2-7; TRBD1 might be the D (5 bases). The CDR3 has 14 amino acids. CDR1 and CDR2 (germline): MNHNS, SASEGT. Trimming stripped 2 bases from V and 4 bases from J, with 12 bases between. The CDR3 protein is CASSELGGAYEQYF. The CDR3 nucleotides read TGTGCCAGCAGTGAACTCGGTGGGGCGTACGAGCAGTACTTC.

Points on this clone: Other nucleotide sequences in the sample specify the same CDR3. The chain carries TRBV5-1 and TRBJ2-2; TRBD1 agrees at 7 bases. CDR1 is SGHRS, CDR2 YFSETQ, per germline. V was pared by 2 bases and J by 0 bases, with 1 base of the junction left unmatched. This CDR3 is 15 amino acids long. CDR3 sequence (DNA): TGCGCCAGCAGCTTAGGGACAGCGAACACCGGGGAGCTGTTTTTT. Its translation is CASSLGTANTGELFF.